The TCR beta chain under discussion was sequenced for a study of blood T cell repertoires in COVID-19. TCRdb keeps only in-frame clones here, not all; method: immunoSEQ multiplex PCR. Among 200,000 to 250,000 clones listed, around four fifths were seen once. Germline CDR1 SGHAT, CDR2 FQNNGV. The CDR3 runs to 15 residues. The V and J ends lost 4 bases and 0 bases respectively, with 10 bases between them. This chain uses TRBV11-2 with TRBJ2-1; D remains ambiguous. Sequencing was carried out using peripheral blood. This receptor was obtained from a woman older than 75 with COVID-19, enrolled during active disease. CDR3 protein: CASSYTPYSYNEQFF. The CDR3 nucleotides are TGTGCCAGCAGCTATACACCTTACTCCTACAATGAGCAGTTCTTC.